The 17 T cell receptor beta chains below all came from one sample that was sequenced in a study of shared clonotypes between healthy human individuals. Sequencing used immunoSEQ multiplex PCR; TCRdb keeps in-frame clones, though not all of them. The sample has some 1 million clones, about 76% seen once. Sample: memory CD4+ T cells sorted from blood. Sample subset: CD45RA-negative fraction. The receptors shown here come from a man younger than 35 in good health.

This clone showed up just once. This chain connects TRBV19 to TRBJ2-6, with TRBD1 matching over 7 bases. J lost 2 bases, V lost 8 bases, and 6 bases had no gene match. The CDR3 is 15 amino acids. CDR1 is LNHDA and CDR2 is SQIVND in the germline V gene (reference sequence). The CDR3 DNA follows: TGTGCCAGTGGAATAGGACAGGCTGGGGCCAACGTCCTGACTTTC. Its translation is CASGIGQAGANVLTF.

CDR3 DNA: TGTGCCAGCAGCCAGCAAGGACTATTCAGAAGCACAGATACGCAGTATTTT. Translating it yields CASSQQGLFRSTDTQYF. The J gene is TRBJ2-3, the V gene TRBV7-6; weak D call: TRBD2 (6 bases). Germline lookup yields CDR1 SGHVS and CDR2 FNYEAQ. The V and J ends lost 5 bases and 0 bases respectively, with 18 bases between them. The CDR3 is 17 amino acids.

The rearrangement links TRBV19 to TRBJ1-3; 9 bases agree with TRBD1. CDR1 and CDR2 (germline): LNHDA, SQIVND (reference sequence). The CDR3 contains 16 residues. J was trimmed by 0 bases and V by 10 bases; bases with no gene match: 10. The CDR3 spells CATVQGAHGSGNTIYF. CDR3 in DNA: TGTGCCACCGTACAGGGGGCCCACGGCTCTGGAAACACCATATATTTT.

The CDR3 bases are TGTGCCATCAGCCGGGAGGGCCTCGGGACCCAGTACTTC. Translation gives CAISREGLGTQYF. The rearrangement joins TRBV10-3 to TRBJ2-5; 8 nucleotides match TRBD2. Germline CDR1 ENHRY, CDR2 SYGVKD. The CDR3 contains 13 residues. Losses at the gene ends were 6 bases for V and 7 bases for J; bases not matched to a gene: 7.

Comments on this clone: This may be a read error: a much more frequent sequence differs by one nucleotide. The chain combines TRBV4-3 with TRBJ2-2; the D gene could be TRBD1 or TRBD2 (5 bases each). The CDR3 is 16 amino acids. The germline V gene encodes CDR1 LGHNA and CDR2 YSLEER. CDR3 residues: CASGQEGFANTGELFF. The CDR3 nucleotides read TGCGCCAGCGGCCAAGAGGGGTTCGCGAACACCGGGGAGCTGTTTTTT.

V and J are TRBV4-1 and TRBJ2-7; TRBD1 might be the D (6 bases). The CDR3 has 15 residues. CDR1 is MGHRA and CDR2 is YSYEKL in the germline V gene. The V end lost 2 bases, the J end lost 7 bases, and 18 bases lay between the germline ends. CDR3 sequence: CASSQTFRDKAEQYF. The CDR3 DNA sequence: TGCGCCAGCAGCCAAACCTTCCGGGACAAGGCTGAGCAGTACTTC.

About this clone itself: At one end the junction does not follow the germline gene, possibly because of a read error. J is TRBJ2-1 and V is TRBV7-7; D call uncertain. There are 15 residues in the CDR3. Germline V gene sequence: CDR1 SSHAT, CDR2 FNYEAQ (reference sequence). Written as DNA, the CDR3 is TGTGCTAGCAGCCTAGGATCAGGAAATACGAATGAGCAGTTCTTC. It is translated as CASSLGSGNTNEQFF.

A note on this clone: One end of the junction does not line up with germline, which may come from a read error. This rearrangement joins TRBV5-1 to TRBJ2-1; D gene uncertain. Germline CDR1 is SGHRS and CDR2 is YFSETQ. This CDR3 is 13 amino acids long. The CDR3 nucleotides read TGCGCCAGCAGTTTGGCCCCAAGAAATGAGCAGTTCTTC. Translation: CASSLAPRNEQFF.

This clone showed up many times. The genes are TRBV2 and TRBJ1-6, with 7 bases fitting TRBD1. From germline, CDR1 is SNHLY and CDR2 FYNNEI. The trim removed 5 bases at V and 9 bases at J, leaving 7 bases unmatched. There are 14 residues in the CDR3. The CDR3 spells CASSSTGVGSPLHF. In nucleotides, the CDR3 is TGTGCCAGCAGTTCTACAGGGGTGGGTTCACCCCTCCACTTT.

Turning to this clone: This may arise from a read error, as a much more abundant clone is one base away. The CDR3 DNA reads TGTGCCAGCAGTTTAGAAAGCAATCAGCCCCAGCATTTT. Translated, it gives CASSLESNQPQHF. The V call is TRBV27, the J call TRBJ1-5, with unresolved D. Trimming removed 2 bases at V and 1 base at J, with 3 bases between. Per the germline V gene, CDR1 is MNHEY and CDR2 is SMNVEV (reference sequence). This CDR3 has 13 residues.

This chain uses TRBV2 with TRBJ1-4; 10 nucleotides match TRBD1. There are 15 residues in the CDR3. V shed 6 bases, J shed 1 base, and the junction held 2 bases outside the gene matches. Per germline, CDR1 SNHLY and CDR2 FYNNEI. The DNA for the CDR3 is TGTGCCAGCAGAAGGGACAGGGGAACTAATGAAAAACTGTTTTTT. Encoded protein: CASRRDRGTNEKLFF.

The chain recombines TRBV7-8 with TRBJ1-2; 7 bases fit TRBD1. Germline trimming cut 5 bases from V and 5 bases from J; bases unmatched to any gene: 11. The CDR3 loop spans 15 amino acids. Germline CDR1 SGHVS, CDR2 FQNEAQ. The CDR3 sequence is CASSNPRDRLYGYTF. For the CDR3, the DNA is TGTGCCAGCAGCAACCCCCGGGACAGACTATATGGCTACACCTTC.

The V call is TRBV30, the J call TRBJ2-5, with 13 bases that match TRBD2. J gave up 5 bases and V 3 bases, and 12 bases lay outside the gene matches. CDR3 length equals 17 residues. Germline values: CDR1 GTSNPN, CDR2 SVGIG (reference sequence). The DNA of the CDR3 is TGTGCCTGGAGCATCGGAAGGACTAGCGGGAGTTCGGAGACCCAGTACTTC. Translation gives CAWSIGRTSGSSETQYF.

A word on this clone: This sample also contains other DNA sequences that code for the same CDR3. V gene TRBV18 combines with J gene TRBJ1-1; weak D call: TRBD1 (5 bases). There are 14 residues in the CDR3. Trimming stripped 3 bases from V and 1 base from J, with 9 bases between. Looked up from germline, CDR1 is KGHSH and CDR2 is LQKENI. In DNA form, the CDR3 reads TGTGCCAGCTCACCTATGGGGGGGAACACTGAAGCTTTCTTT. This encodes CASSPMGGNTEAFF.

The V gene is TRBV11-2, the J gene TRBJ2-1; TRBD2 is a possible D gene (5 bases). This CDR3 has 13 residues. Germline CDR1 reads SGHAT; CDR2 reads FQNNGV. Trimming pared 0 bases from V and 12 bases from J, leaving 12 bases between. This CDR3 reads CASSLDTSSVQFF. In nucleotides, the CDR3 is TGTGCCAGCAGCTTAGATACTAGTTCGGTGCAGTTCTTC.

This sequence joins TRBV6-5 and TRBJ1-5; no clear D. Germline V gene sequence: CDR1 MNHEY, CDR2 SVGAGI. The CDR3 runs 14 residues. Trimming pared 5 bases from V and 3 bases from J, leaving 11 bases between. CDR3 bases: TGTGCCAGCAGTCAGGACGGGGACAATCAGCCCCAGCATTTT. Protein sequence: CASSQDGDNQPQHF.

Note on this clone: This specimen includes other DNA sequences encoding the same CDR3. This rearrangement joins TRBV19 to TRBJ1-3; D is uncertain. V dropped 4 bases and J dropped 4 bases, with 8 bases sitting between them. The CDR3 is 13 amino acids. The germline gives CDR1 LNHDA, CDR2 SQIVND (reference sequence). CDR3 region: CASSTGSGNTIYF. CDR3 sequence (DNA): TGTGCCAGTAGTACGGGGAGCGGAAACACCATATATTTT.